This section outlines one T cell receptor beta chain sequence together with its context. Together with a sample-barcoded 5' primer, a J-beta primer mix was included in a second PCR lasting about 6 to 11 cycles. MiXCR was run by TCRdb on the 5' RACE reads, yielding one entry per CDR3 protein. The data contain fewer than 1,200,000 distinct CDR3 sequences, approximately 26% of them singletons. This record comes from a study of blood T cells in healthy people across ages. J lost 2 bases, V lost 2 bases, and 5 bases had no gene match. The CDR3 is 16 residues long. The germline CDR1 and CDR2 sequences are SGHRS and YFSETQ. These records were also assigned to another study, of T cells of mothers and their children.

This receptor was obtained from a girl aged 2 to 10 in good health. Sequences were obtained from blood. The V call is TRBV5-1, the J call TRBJ2-3, with 10 bases lining up with TRBD2. This CDR3 is CASSLLAGGPTDTQYF. The CDR3 DNA reads as TGCGCCAGCAGCTTATTAGCGGGAGGCCCCACAGATACGCAGTATTTT.